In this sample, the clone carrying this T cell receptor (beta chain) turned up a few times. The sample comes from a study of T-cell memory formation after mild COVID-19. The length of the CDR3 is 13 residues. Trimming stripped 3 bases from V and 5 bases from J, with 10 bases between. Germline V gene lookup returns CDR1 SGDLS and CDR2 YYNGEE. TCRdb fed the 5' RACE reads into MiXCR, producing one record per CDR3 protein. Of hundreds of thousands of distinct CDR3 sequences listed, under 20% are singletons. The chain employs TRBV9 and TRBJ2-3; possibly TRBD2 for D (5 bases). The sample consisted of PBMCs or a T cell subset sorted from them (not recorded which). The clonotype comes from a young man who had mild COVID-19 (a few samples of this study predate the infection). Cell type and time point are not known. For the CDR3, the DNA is TGTGCCAGCAGCGGGACTGCGGAAGATACGCAGTATTTT. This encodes CASSGTAEDTQYF.